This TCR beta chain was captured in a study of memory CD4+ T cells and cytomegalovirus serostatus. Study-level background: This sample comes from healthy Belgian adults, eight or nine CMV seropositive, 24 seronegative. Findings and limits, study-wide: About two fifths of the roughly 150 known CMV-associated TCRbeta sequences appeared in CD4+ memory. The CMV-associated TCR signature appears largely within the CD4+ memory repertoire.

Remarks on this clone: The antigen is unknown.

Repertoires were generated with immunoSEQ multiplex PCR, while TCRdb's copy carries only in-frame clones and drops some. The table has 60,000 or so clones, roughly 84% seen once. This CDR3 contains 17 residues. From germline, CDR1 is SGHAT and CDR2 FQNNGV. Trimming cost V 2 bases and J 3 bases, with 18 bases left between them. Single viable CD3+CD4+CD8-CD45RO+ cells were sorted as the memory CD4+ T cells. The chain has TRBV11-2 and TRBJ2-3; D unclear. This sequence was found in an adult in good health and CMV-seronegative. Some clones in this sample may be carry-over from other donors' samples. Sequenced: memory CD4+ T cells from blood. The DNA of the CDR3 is TGTGCCAGCAGCTTAAGGGTCGGGTCAGCGCAGACAGATACGCAGTATTTT. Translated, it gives CASSLRVGSAQTDTQYF. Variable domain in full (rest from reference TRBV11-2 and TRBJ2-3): EAGVAQSPRYKIIEKRQSVAFWCNPISGHATLYWYQQILGQGPKLLIQFQNNGVVDDSQLPKDRFSAERLKGVDSTLKIQPAKLEDSAVYLCASSLRVGSAQTDTQYFGPGTRLTVL.